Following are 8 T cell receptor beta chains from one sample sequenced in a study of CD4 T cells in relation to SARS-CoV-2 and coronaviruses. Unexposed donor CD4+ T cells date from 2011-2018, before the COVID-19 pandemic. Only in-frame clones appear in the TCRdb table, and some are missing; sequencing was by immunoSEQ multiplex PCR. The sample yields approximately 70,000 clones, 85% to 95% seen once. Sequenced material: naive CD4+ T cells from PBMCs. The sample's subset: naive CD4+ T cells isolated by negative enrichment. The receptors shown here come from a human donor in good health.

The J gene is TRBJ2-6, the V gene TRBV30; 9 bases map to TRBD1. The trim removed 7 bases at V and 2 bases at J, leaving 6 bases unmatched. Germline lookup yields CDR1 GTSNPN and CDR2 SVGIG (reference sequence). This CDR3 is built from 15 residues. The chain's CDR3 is CASHRGPAGANVLTF. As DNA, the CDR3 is TGTGCCTCCCACAGGGGGCCTGCTGGGGCCAACGTCCTGACTTTC. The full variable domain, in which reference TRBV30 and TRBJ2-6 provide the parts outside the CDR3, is SQTIHQWPATLVQPVGSPLSLECTVEGTSNPNLYWYRQAAGRGLQLLFYSVGIGQISSEVPQNLSASRPQDRQFILSSKKLLLSDSGFYLCASHRGPAGANVLTFGAGSRLTVL.

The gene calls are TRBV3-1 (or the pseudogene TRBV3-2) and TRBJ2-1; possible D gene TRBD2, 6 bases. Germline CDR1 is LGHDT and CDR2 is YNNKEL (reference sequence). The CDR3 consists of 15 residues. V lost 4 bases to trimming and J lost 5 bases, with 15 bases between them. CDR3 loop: CASSLSGGMNNEQFF. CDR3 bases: TGTGCCAGCAGCCTAAGTGGAGGGATGAACAATGAGCAGTTCTTC.

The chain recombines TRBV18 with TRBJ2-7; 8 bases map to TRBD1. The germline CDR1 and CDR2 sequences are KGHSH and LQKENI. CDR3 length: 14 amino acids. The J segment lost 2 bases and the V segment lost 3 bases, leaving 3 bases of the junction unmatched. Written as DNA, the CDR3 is TGTGCCAGCTCACCGGACAGGGCGGCCTACGAGCAGTACTTC. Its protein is CASSPDRAAYEQYF.

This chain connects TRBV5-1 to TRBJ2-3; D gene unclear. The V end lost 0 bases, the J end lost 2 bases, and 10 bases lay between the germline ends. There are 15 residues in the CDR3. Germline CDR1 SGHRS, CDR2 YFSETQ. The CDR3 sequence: CASSLGSSITDTQYF. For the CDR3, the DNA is TGCGCCAGCAGCTTGGGATCCTCAATCACAGATACGCAGTATTTT.

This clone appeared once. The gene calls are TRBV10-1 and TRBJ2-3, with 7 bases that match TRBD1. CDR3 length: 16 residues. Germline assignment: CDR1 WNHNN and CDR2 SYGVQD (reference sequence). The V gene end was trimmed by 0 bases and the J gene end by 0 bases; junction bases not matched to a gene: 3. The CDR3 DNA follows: TGCGCCAGCAGTGAGTCAGGGGGCGCTAGCACAGATACGCAGTATTTT. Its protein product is CASSESGGASTDTQYF.

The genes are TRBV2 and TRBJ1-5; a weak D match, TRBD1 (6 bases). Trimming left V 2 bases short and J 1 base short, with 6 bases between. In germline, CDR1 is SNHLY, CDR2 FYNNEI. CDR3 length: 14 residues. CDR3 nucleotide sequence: TGTGCCAGCAGTGAACAGGGGAGCAATCAGCCCCAGCATTTT. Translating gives CASSEQGSNQPQHF. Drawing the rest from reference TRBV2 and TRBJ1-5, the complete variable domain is EPEVTQTPSHQVTQMGQEVILRCVPISNHLYFYWYRQILGQKVEFLVSFYNNEISEKSEIFDDQFSVERPDGSNFTLKIRSTKLEDSAMYFCASSEQGSNQPQHFGDGTRLSIL.

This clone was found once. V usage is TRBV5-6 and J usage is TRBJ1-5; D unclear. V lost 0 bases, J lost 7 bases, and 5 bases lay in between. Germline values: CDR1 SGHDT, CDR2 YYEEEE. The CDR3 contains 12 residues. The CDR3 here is CASSLAAQPQHF. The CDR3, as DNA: TGTGCCAGCAGCTTGGCCGCACAGCCCCAGCATTTT.

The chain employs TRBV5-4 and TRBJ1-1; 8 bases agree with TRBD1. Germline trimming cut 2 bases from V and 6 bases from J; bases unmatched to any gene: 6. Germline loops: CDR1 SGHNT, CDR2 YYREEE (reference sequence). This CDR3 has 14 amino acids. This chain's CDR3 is CASSFNRGRSEAFF. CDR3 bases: TGTGCCAGCAGCTTTAACAGGGGGAGGTCTGAAGCTTTCTTT.